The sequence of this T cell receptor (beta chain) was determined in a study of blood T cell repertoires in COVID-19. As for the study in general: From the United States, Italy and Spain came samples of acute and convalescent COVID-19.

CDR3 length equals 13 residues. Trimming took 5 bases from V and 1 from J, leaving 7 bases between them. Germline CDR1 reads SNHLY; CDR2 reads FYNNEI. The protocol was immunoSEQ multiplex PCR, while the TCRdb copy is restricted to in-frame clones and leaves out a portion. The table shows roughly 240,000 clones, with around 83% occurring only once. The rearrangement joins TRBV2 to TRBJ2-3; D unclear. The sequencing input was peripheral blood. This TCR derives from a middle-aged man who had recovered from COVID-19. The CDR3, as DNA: TGTGCCAGCAGTAGGCAGGGCACAGATACGCAGTATTTT. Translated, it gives CASSRQGTDTQYF.